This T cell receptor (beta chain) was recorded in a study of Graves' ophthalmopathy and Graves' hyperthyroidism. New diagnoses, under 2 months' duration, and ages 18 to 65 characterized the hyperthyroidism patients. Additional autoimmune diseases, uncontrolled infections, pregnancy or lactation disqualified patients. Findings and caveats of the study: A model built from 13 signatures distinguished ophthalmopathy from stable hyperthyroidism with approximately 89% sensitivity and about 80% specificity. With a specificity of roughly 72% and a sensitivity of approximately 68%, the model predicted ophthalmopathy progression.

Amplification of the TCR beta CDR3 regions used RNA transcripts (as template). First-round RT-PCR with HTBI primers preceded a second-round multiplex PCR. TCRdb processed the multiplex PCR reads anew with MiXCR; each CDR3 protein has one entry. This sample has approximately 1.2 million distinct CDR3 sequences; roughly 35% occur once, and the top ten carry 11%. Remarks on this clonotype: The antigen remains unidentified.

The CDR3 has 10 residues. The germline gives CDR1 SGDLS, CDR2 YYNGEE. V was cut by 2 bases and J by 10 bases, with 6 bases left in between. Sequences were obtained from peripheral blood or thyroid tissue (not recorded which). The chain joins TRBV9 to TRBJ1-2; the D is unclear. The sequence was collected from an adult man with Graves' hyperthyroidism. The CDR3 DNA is TGTGCCAGCAGCGTGGGGATCTACACCTTC. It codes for CASSVGIYTF.